These 12 T cell receptor beta chains share one sample of origin, sequenced in a study of blood T cell repertoires in COVID-19. Some clones are missing from TCRdb's copy, which holds only in-frame ones; the method was immunoSEQ multiplex PCR. The sample shows approximately 350,000 clones, around 91% of them seen only once. Sequenced sample: peripheral blood. The receptors come from a woman under 30 who had recovered from COVID-19.

This sequence joins TRBV5-1 and TRBJ2-1; D is ambiguous. This CDR3 is built from 14 residues. Deletions cut 4 bases from V and 5 bases from J, with 13 bases between. CDR1 and CDR2 (germline): SGHRS, YFSETQ. This CDR3 is CASSTNVYNNEQFF. CDR3 coding DNA: TGCGCCAGCAGCACAAATGTATATAACAATGAGCAGTTCTTC.

The V call is TRBV14, the J call TRBJ2-1, with 8 bases fitting TRBD2. Germline V gene data show CDR1 as SGHDN and CDR2 as FVKESK. CDR3 length: 17 residues. V was clipped by 3 bases and J by 5 bases; unmatched bases: 12. The CDR3 DNA reads TGTGCCAGCAGCCAGCTAGCGGGTCCTTTTCTTAACAATGAGCAGTTCTTC. It yields the protein CASSQLAGPFLNNEQFF.

V usage is TRBV6-5 and J usage is TRBJ2-7; 8 positions agree with TRBD2. The CDR3 has 16 residues. J gave up 0 bases and V 0 bases, and 4 bases lay outside the gene matches. CDR1 and CDR2 from the germline V gene are MNHEY and SVGAGI. The CDR3 here is CASSYSGREDSYEQYV. The CDR3 DNA reads TGTGCCAGCAGTTACTCGGGGCGGGAGGACTCCTACGAGCAGTACGTC.

Only one count was recorded for this clone. In DNA, the CDR3 is TGTGCCAGCAGCTTGGGGCCAGGAGAGCAGTTCTTC. It specifies CASSLGPGEQFF. V gene TRBV7-2 combines with J gene TRBJ2-1, with a tentative D call TRBD1 (5 bases). The CDR3 is made up of 12 amino acids. CDR1 and CDR2 (germline): SGHTA, FQGNSA. The V and J ends lost 3 bases and 10 bases respectively, with 10 bases between them.

This chain connects TRBV10-1 to TRBJ2-3, with 8 bases matching TRBD2. J gave up 0 bases and V 4 bases, and 3 bases lay outside the gene matches. Germline CDR1 reads WNHNN; CDR2 reads SYGVQD (reference sequence). This CDR3 is 15 amino acids long. The CDR3 DNA follows: TGCGCCAGCAGTGGATCGGGGGGGAGCACAGATACGCAGTATTTT. Protein product: CASSGSGGSTDTQYF.

The rearrangement uses TRBV15 and TRBJ2-2; D possibly corresponds to TRBD2 (5 bases). Germline V gives CDR1 LNHNV, CDR2 YYDKDF (reference sequence). Trimming shortened V by 3 bases and J by 1 base, and 15 bases separated the two germline ends. The CDR3 has 17 residues. CDR3: CATSRGPSGKNTGELFF. Here the CDR3 DNA reads TGTGCCACCAGCAGGGGCCCTTCGGGGAAGAACACCGGGGAGCTGTTTTTT.

This clone has only one observation. The CDR3 sequence is CASSPRVQGYNQPQHF. CDR3 in DNA: TGTGCCAGCAGCCCTAGGGTACAGGGTTACAATCAGCCCCAGCATTTT. The genes are TRBV27 and TRBJ1-5, with D possibly being TRBD1 (6 bases). Per the germline V gene, CDR1 is MNHEY and CDR2 is SMNVEV (reference sequence). The CDR3 totals 16 residues. The V and J ends lost 6 bases and 3 bases respectively, with 18 bases between them.

The rearrangement joins TRBV6-5 to TRBJ2-3; 12 bases are shared with TRBD1. Trimming took 7 bases from V and 1 from J; bases not matched to a gene: 3. Germline V gene data show CDR1 as MNHEY and CDR2 as SVGAGI. The CDR3 is 15 amino acids. The CDR3 nucleotides are TGTGCCAGCAACCGGGACAGGGGGCGCACAGATACGCAGTATTTT. Translated, it gives CASNRDRGRTDTQYF.

The gene calls are TRBV20-1 and TRBJ1-2; no firm D call. This CDR3 contains 11 residues. Germline loops: CDR1 DFQATT, CDR2 SNEGSKA (reference sequence). Trimming stripped 6 bases from V and 5 bases from J, with 10 bases between. The CDR3 DNA follows: TGCAGTGCGCGGAACCGATATGGCTACACCTTC. Protein: CSARNRYGYTF.

V is TRBV14 and J is TRBJ1-2; D ambiguous. Germline assignment: CDR1 SGHDN and CDR2 FVKESK. The CDR3 is made up of 14 amino acids. V lost 4 bases and J lost 8, with 17 bases in between. CDR3 nucleotides: TGTGCCAGCAGCCTCGGGAAGGGTATTGGCGGCTACACCTTC. As protein: CASSLGKGIGGYTF.

This chain uses TRBV6-6 with TRBJ2-7; D possibly corresponds to TRBD1 (6 bases). The germline gives CDR1 MNHNY, CDR2 SVGAGI (reference sequence). Deletions cut 6 bases from V and 6 bases from J, with 12 bases between. This CDR3 spans 12 amino acids. CDR3 in amino acids: CASSSNRVEQYV. CDR3 coding DNA: TGTGCCAGCAGCTCCAACAGGGTCGAGCAGTACGTC.

V usage is TRBV21-1 and J usage is TRBJ1-1. TRBV21-1 is shown as a pseudogene. This CDR3 contains 17 residues. CDR3: CASSKETAGGMNTEAFF. CDR3 sequence (DNA): TGTGCCAGCAGCAAAGAAACGGCGGGAGGAATGAACACTGAAGCTTTCTTT.